These 2 T cell receptor beta chains share one sample of origin, sequenced in a study of T cells in narcolepsy. Profiled with immunoSEQ multiplex PCR; TCRdb holds only in-frame clones, not every one. Found here are about 20,000 clones, about 80% of them singletons; the top ten hold 4.2%. The sample taken for sequencing was memory (CD45RA-) CD4+ T cells from blood. These TCRs come from a human donor in good health.

The chain has TRBV27 and TRBJ1-5, with 7 bases identical to TRBD1. CDR3 size: 15 residues. V shed 1 base, J shed 4 bases, and the junction held 4 bases outside the gene matches. Germline CDR1 reads MNHEY; CDR2 reads SMNVEV (reference sequence). The CDR3 DNA reads as TGTGCCAGCAGTTTATTGGGACAGCTTAATCAGCCCCAGCATTTT. This sequence encodes CASSLLGQLNQPQHF.

This clone was counted only a few times. This chain links TRBV10-3 with TRBJ1-4, with no clear D. Trimming took 1 base from V and 5 from J, leaving 5 bases between them. Germline CDR1 reads ENHRY; CDR2 reads SYGVKD. CDR3 length: 13 amino acids. CDR3 residues: CAISEYGNEKLFF. Written as DNA, the CDR3 is TGTGCCATCAGTGAGTACGGGAATGAAAAACTGTTTTTT.